This T cell receptor (beta chain) stems from a study of blood T cells in healthy people across ages. Combining a sample-barcoded 5' primer with a J-beta primer mix, a second PCR ran for roughly 6 to 11 cycles. Using its own MiXCR run on the 5' RACE reads, TCRdb lists one record per CDR3 protein. The repertoire includes 750,000 to 1,000,000 distinct CDR3 sequences, almost 30% of them detected once, and about a tenth sits in the top ten. This clonotype was seen more than once but under ten times. There are 13 residues in the CDR3. Germline loops: CDR1 SGHRS, CDR2 YFSETQ. The germline V and J ends were trimmed by 0 bases and 3 bases, with 6 bases remaining between them. This sample also appeared in a second study, on T cells of mothers and their children.

This chain uses TRBV5-1 with TRBJ2-5; no reliable D call. The clonotype originates from a woman in her 40s in good health. The sequenced sample consisted of blood. The chain's CDR3 is CASSLAAEETQYF. The DNA of the CDR3 is TGCGCCAGCAGCTTGGCTGCAGAAGAGACCCAGTACTTC.